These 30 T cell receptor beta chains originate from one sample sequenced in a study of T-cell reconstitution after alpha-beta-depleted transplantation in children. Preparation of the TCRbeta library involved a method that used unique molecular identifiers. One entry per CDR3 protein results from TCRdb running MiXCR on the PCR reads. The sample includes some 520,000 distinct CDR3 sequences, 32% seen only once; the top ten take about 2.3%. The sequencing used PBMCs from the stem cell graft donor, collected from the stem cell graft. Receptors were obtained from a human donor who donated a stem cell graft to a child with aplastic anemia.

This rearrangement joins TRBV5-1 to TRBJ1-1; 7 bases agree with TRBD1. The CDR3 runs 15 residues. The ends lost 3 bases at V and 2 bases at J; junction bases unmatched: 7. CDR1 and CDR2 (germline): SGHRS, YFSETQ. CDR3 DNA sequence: TGCGCCAGCAGCTCGACTACAGGGGCAAACACTGAAGCTTTCTTT. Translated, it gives CASSSTTGANTEAFF.

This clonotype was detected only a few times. The CDR3 protein is CASSFQGGPAFF. The CDR3 DNA is TGTGCCAGCAGCTTTCAGGGCGGACCAGCTTTCTTT. V is TRBV7-3 and J is TRBJ1-1, with D perhaps TRBD1 (5 bases). Germline loops: CDR1 SGHTA, CDR2 FQGTGA. The length of the CDR3 is 12 residues. V dropped 3 bases and J dropped 10 bases, with 12 bases sitting between them.

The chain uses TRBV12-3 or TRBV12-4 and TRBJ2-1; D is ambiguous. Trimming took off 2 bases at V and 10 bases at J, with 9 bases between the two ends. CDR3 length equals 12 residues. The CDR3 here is CASSLIPREQFF. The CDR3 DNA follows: TGTGCCAGCAGTTTAATCCCCAGGGAGCAGTTCTTC.

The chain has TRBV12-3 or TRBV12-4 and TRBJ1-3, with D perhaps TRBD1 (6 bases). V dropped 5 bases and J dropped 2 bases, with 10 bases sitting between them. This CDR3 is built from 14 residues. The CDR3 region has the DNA TGTGCCAGCAGTCGAGGGGGGGCTGGAAACACCATATATTTT. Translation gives CASSRGGAGNTIYF.

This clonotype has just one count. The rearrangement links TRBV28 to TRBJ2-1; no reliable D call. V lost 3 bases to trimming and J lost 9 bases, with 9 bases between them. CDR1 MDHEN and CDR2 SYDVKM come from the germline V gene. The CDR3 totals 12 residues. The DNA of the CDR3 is TGTGCCAGCAGTTTGGAGTATTTTGAGCAGTTCTTC. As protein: CASSLEYFEQFF.

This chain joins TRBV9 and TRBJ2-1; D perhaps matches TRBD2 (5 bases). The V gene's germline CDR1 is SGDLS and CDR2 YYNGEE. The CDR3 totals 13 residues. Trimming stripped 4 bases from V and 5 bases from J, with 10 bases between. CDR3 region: CASSTWRNNEQFF. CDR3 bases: TGTGCCAGCAGCACCTGGAGGAACAATGAGCAGTTCTTC. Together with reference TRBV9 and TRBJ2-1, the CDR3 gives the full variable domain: DSGVTQTPKHLITATGQRVTLRCSPRSGDLSVYWYQQSLDQGLQFLIQYYNGEERAKGNILERFSAQQFPDLHSELNLSSLELGDSALYFCASSTWRNNEQFFGPGTRLTVL.

In nucleotides, the CDR3 is TGCGCCAGCAGCGCGGACGGAGGGGAGCTGTTTTTT. This encodes CASSADGGELFF. The genes are TRBV5-1 and TRBJ2-2; D gene ambiguous. Germline V gene data show CDR1 as SGHRS and CDR2 as YFSETQ. The CDR3 totals 12 residues. Trimming took off 4 bases at V and 8 bases at J, with 9 bases between the two ends.

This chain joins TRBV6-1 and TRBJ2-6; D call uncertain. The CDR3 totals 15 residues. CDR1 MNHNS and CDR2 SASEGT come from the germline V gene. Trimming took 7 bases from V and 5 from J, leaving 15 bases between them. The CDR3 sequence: CASIRKLVWANVLTF. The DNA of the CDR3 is TGTGCCAGCATTCGCAAGCTTGTTTGGGCCAACGTCCTGACTTTC.

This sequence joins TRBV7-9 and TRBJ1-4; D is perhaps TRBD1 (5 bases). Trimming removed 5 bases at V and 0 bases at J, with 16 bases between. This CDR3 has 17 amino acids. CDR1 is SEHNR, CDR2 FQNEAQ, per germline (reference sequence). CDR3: CASSPKKGHATNEKLFF. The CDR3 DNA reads TGTGCCAGCAGCCCGAAAAAAGGACACGCAACTAATGAAAAACTGTTTTTT.

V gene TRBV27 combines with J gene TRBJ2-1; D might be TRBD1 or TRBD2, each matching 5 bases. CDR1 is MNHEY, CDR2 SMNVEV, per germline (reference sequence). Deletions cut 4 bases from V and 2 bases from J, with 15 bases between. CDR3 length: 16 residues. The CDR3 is CASSSPGRGPYNEQFF. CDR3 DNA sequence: TGTGCCAGCAGTTCCCCGGGACGGGGACCCTACAATGAGCAGTTCTTC.

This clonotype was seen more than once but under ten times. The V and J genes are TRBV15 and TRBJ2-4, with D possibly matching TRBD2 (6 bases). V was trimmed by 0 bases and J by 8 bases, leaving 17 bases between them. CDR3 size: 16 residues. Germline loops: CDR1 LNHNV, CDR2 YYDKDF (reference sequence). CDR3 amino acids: CATSRDFLGGYDIQYF. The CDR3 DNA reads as TGTGCCACCAGCAGAGATTTCCTAGGAGGGTACGACATTCAGTACTTC.

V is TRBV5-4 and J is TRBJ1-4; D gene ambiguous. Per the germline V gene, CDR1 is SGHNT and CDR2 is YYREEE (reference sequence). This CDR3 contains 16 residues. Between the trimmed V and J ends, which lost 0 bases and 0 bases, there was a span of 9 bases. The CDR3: CASSLETAATNEKLFF. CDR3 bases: TGTGCCAGCAGCTTGGAAACGGCGGCAACTAATGAAAAACTGTTTTTT.

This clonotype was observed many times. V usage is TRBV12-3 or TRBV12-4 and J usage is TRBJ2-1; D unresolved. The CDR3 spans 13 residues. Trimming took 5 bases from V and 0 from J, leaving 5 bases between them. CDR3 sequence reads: CASSSSSYNEQFF. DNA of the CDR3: TGTGCCAGCAGTAGTAGCTCCTACAATGAGCAGTTCTTC.

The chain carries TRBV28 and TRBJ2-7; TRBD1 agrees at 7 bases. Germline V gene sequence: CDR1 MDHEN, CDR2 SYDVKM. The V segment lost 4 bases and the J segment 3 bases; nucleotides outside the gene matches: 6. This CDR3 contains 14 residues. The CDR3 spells CASSSPGTDYEQYF. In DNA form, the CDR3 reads TGTGCCAGCAGTTCCCCCGGGACAGACTACGAGCAGTACTTC.

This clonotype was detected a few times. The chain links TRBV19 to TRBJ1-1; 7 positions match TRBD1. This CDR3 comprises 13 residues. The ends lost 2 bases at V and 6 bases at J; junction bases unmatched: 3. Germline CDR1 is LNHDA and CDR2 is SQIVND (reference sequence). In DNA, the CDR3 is TGTGCCAGTAGTATAACAGGGGTCGCTGAAGCTTTCTTT. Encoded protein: CASSITGVAEAFF.

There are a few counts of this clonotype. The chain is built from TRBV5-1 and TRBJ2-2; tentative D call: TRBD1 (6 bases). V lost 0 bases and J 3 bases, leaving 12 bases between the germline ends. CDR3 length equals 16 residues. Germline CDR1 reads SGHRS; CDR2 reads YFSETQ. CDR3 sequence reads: CASSLDGQGYTGELFF. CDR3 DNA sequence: TGCGCCAGCAGCTTGGACGGTCAGGGGTACACCGGGGAGCTGTTTTTT.

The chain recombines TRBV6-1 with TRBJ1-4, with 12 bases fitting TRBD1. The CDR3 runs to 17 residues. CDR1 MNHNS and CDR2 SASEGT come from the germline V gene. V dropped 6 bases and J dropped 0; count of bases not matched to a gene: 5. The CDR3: CASRGGTGGSTNEKLFF. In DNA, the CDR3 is TGTGCCAGCAGGGGGGGGACAGGGGGCTCAACTAATGAAAAACTGTTTTTT.

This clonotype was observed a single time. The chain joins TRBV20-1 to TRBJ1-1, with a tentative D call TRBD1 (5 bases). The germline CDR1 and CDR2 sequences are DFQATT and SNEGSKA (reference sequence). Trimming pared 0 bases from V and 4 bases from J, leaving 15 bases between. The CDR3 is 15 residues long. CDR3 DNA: TGCAGTGCTAGAGAGAGGGGTGGGTCCCCCACTGAAGCTTTCTTT. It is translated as CSARERGGSPTEAFF.

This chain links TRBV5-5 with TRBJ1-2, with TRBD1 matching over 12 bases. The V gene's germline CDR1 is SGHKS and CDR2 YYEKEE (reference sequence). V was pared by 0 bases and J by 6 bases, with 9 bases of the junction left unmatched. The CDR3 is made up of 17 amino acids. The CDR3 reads CASSLGGTGGLGNGYTF. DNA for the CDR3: TGTGCCAGCAGCTTGGGGGGGACAGGGGGCCTTGGAAATGGCTACACCTTC.

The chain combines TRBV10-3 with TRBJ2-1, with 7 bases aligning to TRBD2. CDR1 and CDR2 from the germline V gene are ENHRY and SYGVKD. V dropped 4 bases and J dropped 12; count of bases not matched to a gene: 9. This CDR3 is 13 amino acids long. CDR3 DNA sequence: TGTGCCATCAGTGGCGTCGGGAGCGGGATGCAGTTCTTC. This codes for CAISGVGSGMQFF.

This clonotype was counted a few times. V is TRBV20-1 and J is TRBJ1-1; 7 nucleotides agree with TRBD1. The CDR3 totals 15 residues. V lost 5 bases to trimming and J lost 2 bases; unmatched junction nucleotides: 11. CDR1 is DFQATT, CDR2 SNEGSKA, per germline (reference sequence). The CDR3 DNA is TGCAGTGCTCAGACAGGGCTTCTTAGTAACACTGAAGCTTTCTTT. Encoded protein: CSAQTGLLSNTEAFF.

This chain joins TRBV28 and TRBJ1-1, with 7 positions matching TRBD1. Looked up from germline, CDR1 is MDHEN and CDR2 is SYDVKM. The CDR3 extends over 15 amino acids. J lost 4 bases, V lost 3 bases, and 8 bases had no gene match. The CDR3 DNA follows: TGTGCCAGCAGTTTGCCAGGGGGACGAGGCACTGAAGCTTTCTTT. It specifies CASSLPGGRGTEAFF.

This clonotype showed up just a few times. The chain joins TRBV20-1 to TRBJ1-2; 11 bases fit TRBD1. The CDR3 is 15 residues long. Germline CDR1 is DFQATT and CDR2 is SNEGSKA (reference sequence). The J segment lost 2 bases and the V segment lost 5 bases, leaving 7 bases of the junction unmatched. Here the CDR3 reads CSAPPGQGDNYGYTF. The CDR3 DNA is TGCAGTGCTCCTCCGGGACAGGGGGACAACTATGGCTACACCTTC.

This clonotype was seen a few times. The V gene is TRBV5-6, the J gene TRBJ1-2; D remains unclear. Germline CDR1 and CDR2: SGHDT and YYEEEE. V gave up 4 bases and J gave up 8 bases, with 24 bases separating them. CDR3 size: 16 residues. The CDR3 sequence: CASSAVPPAGNRGYTF. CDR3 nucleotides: TGTGCCAGCAGCGCGGTCCCCCCGGCGGGGAATAGAGGCTACACCTTC. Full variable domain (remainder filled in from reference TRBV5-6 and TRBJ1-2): DAGVTQSPTHLIKTRGQQVTLRCSPKSGHDTVSWYQQALGQGPQFIFQYYEEEERQRGNFPDRFSGHQFPNYSSELNVNALLLGDSALYLCASSAVPPAGNRGYTFGSGTRLTVV.

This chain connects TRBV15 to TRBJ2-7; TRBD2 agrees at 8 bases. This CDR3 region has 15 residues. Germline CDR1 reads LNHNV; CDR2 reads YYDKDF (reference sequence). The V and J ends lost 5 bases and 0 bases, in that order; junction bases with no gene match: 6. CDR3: CATSPRLALSYEQYF. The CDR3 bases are TGTGCCACCAGCCCCCGACTAGCGCTCTCCTACGAGCAGTACTTC.

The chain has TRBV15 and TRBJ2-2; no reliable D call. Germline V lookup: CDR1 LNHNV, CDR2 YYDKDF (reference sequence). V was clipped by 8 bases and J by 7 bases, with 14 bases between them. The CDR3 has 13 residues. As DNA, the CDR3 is TGTGCCACCTTGCCCGAATGGGGCGGGGAGCTGTTTTTT. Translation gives CATLPEWGGELFF.

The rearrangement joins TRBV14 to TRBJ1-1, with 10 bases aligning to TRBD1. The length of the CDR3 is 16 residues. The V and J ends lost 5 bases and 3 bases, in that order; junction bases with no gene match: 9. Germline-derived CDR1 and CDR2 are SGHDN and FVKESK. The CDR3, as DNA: TGTGCCAGCAGCAAATGGGACAGGGGCTTTGACACTGAAGCTTTCTTT. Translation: CASSKWDRGFDTEAFF.

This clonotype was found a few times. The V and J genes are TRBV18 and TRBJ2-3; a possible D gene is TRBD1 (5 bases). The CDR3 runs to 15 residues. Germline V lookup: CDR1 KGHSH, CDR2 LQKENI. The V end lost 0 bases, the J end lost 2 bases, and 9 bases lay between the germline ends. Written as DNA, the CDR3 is TGTGCCAGCTCACCACCCTACAGGACCACAGATACGCAGTATTTT. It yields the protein CASSPPYRTTDTQYF.

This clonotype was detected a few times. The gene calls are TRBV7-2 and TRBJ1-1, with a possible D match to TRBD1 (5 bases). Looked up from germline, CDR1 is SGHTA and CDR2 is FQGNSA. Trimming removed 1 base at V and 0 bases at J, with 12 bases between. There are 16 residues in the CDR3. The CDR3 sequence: CASSLVVGTMNTEAFF. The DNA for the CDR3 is TGTGCCAGCAGCTTAGTAGTGGGGACCATGAACACTGAAGCTTTCTTT. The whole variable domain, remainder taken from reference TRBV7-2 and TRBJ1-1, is GAGVSQSPSNKVTEKGKDVELRCDPISGHTALYWYRQSLGQGLEFLIYFQGNSAPDKSGLPSDRFSAERTGGSVSTLTIQRTQQEDSAVYLCASSLVVGTMNTEAFFGQGTRLTVV.

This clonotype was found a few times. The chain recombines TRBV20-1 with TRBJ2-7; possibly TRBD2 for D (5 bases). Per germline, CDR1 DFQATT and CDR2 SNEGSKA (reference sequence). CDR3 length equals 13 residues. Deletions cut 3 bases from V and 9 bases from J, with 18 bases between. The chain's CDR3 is CSASSLRSEVQYV. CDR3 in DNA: TGCAGTGCTAGTTCTCTCCGGTCGGAGGTGCAGTACGTC.